The following is a T cell receptor (beta chain) sequence with its context. The record originates from a study of cytomegalovirus exposure and HLA in healthy donors. The V gene's germline CDR1 is WNHNN and CDR2 SYGVQD (reference sequence). The CDR3 spans 15 residues. Deletions cut 3 bases from V and 2 bases from J, with 11 bases between. PCR was performed using 60 Vbeta and 13 Jbeta primers. Sequenced by immunoSEQ multiplex PCR; TCRdb stores in-frame clones only, minus some. The table records 130,000 to 150,000 clones, 80% to 90% of them present only once. Sequencing input: PBMCs. The clonotype was recovered from a boy under 10 years old in good health and CMV-seronegative. This chain joins TRBV10-1 and TRBJ2-1; perhaps TRBD2 as D (7 bases). The CDR3 is CASSDGGGPYNEQFF. CDR3 DNA sequence: TGCGCCAGCAGTGATGGGGGGGGCCCCTACAATGAGCAGTTCTTC.